One sample yielded the 23 T cell receptor beta chains listed below, sequenced in a study of blood T cell repertoires in COVID-19. Repertoires were generated with immunoSEQ multiplex PCR, while TCRdb's copy carries only in-frame clones and drops some. The table lists 85,000 to 130,000 clones, roughly 86% of them singletons, with less than 7.5% in the top ten. The sequenced sample was peripheral blood. The source is a woman aged 55-70 years with acute or convalescent COVID-19.

The chain couples TRBV27 to TRBJ1-2, with TRBD1 matching over 7 bases. Germline CDR1 and CDR2: MNHEY and SMNVEV (reference sequence). V gave up 6 bases and J gave up 4 bases; unmatched junction bases: 5. This CDR3 is 13 amino acids long. Here the CDR3 DNA reads TGTGCCAGCAGCCTCCAGGGGGGCTATGGCTACACCTTC. As protein: CASSLQGGYGYTF.

V and J are TRBV24-1 and TRBJ1-4, with 11 bases that match TRBD1. There are 16 residues in the CDR3. Unmatched junction bases numbered 8, after V lost 4 bases and J lost 8 bases. Germline V CDR1 and CDR2: KGHDR, SFDVKD. CDR3 DNA sequence: TGTGCCACCAGTGAAAATGGACAGGGGGCCCTGGAAAAACTGTTTTTT. Encoded protein: CATSENGQGALEKLFF.

The gene calls are TRBV7-9 and TRBJ2-3, with D tentatively TRBD2 (6 bases). Germline assignment: CDR1 SEHNR and CDR2 FQNEAQ (reference sequence). The CDR3 is made up of 13 amino acids. Trimming cost V 5 bases and J 6 bases, with 12 bases left between them. Here the CDR3 reads CASSAPGDDTQYF. CDR3 bases: TGTGCCAGCAGCGCCCCGGGGGATGATACGCAGTATTTT.

On this clone: Other DNA sequences in this specimen translate into the identical CDR3. J is TRBJ1-2 and V is TRBV28; 11 bases fit TRBD1. Germline trimming cut 4 bases from V and 4 bases from J; bases unmatched to any gene: 2. This CDR3 has 14 amino acids. CDR1 and CDR2 (germline): MDHEN, SYDVKM. The CDR3 is CASSSGQGGYGYTF. Here the CDR3 DNA reads TGTGCCAGCAGTTCGGGACAGGGGGGCTATGGCTACACCTTC.

This chain connects TRBV2 to TRBJ2-7, with 8 nucleotides matching TRBD2. The CDR3 is 14 amino acids. Per the germline V gene, CDR1 is SNHLY and CDR2 is FYNNEI. The junction had 5 bases not matched to a gene; V was cut back by 1 base and J by 6 bases. The CDR3 sequence: CASSEGGRLSEQYF. The CDR3 region has the DNA TGTGCCAGCAGTGAAGGCGGGAGGCTCTCCGAGCAGTACTTC.

The genes are TRBV27 and TRBJ1-5, with a tentative D call TRBD1 (6 bases). Trimming removed 3 bases at V and 2 bases at J, with 14 bases between. The germline gives CDR1 MNHEY, CDR2 SMNVEV (reference sequence). The CDR3 contains 16 residues. CDR3 coding DNA: TGTGCCAGCAGTTTTAACAGGGCCGATGGCAATCAGCCCCAGCATTTT. Translated: CASSFNRADGNQPQHF.

The CDR3 region has the DNA TGTGCCAGCAGTGAAGAAGAAACAGGGTACAATGAGCAGTTCTTC. This gives the protein CASSEEETGYNEQFF. The gene calls are TRBV6-1 and TRBJ2-1, with a possible D match to TRBD1 (6 bases). Deletions cut 1 base from V and 4 bases from J, with 11 bases between. Germline-derived CDR1 and CDR2 are MNHNS and SASEGT. The CDR3 length is 15 residues.

The chain uses TRBV2 and TRBJ2-1; D remains unclear. Germline V gives CDR1 SNHLY, CDR2 FYNNEI. With 5 bases removed from V and 5 bases from J, the gap between germline ends came to 4 bases. The CDR3 has 11 amino acids. This CDR3 reads CASSPDNEQFF. The DNA of the CDR3 is TGTGCCAGCAGTCCGGACAATGAGCAGTTCTTC.

This chain joins TRBV5-1 and TRBJ1-1; D may be TRBD1 (5 bases). The CDR3 covers 13 residues. Looked up from germline, CDR1 is SGHRS and CDR2 is YFSETQ. Trimming took 1 base from V and 4 from J, leaving 8 bases between them. The CDR3 sequence is CASSLRQGTEAFF. The CDR3 bases are TGCGCCAGCAGCTTGCGCCAGGGCACTGAAGCTTTCTTT.

The rearrangement joins TRBV6-5 to TRBJ1-2; 8 bases are shared with TRBD1. Trimming at V came to 6 bases and at J to 3 bases, leaving 0 bases not matched to a gene. CDR3 length equals 12 residues. Looked up from germline, CDR1 is MNHEY and CDR2 is SVGAGI. The DNA of the CDR3 is TGTGCCAGCAGGACAGGGGACTATGGCTACACCTTC. Translated: CASRTGDYGYTF.

This clone came up once. The J gene is TRBJ2-1, the V gene TRBV30; no reliable D call. Trimming removed 1 base from V and 5 bases from J, with 12 bases in between. The length of the CDR3 is 14 residues. The germline CDR1 and CDR2 sequences are GTSNPN and SVGIG (reference sequence). CDR3 residues: CAWSEITVNNEQFF. As DNA, the CDR3 is TGTGCCTGGAGTGAGATAACAGTCAACAATGAGCAGTTCTTC.

The rearrangement links TRBV6-5 to TRBJ2-5; D call uncertain. Germline CDR1 MNHEY, CDR2 SVGAGI. V lost 8 bases and J 2 bases, leaving 18 bases between the germline ends. This CDR3 is built from 15 residues. The CDR3 loop is CASLSFQASQETQYF. The CDR3 DNA is TGTGCCAGCCTCTCGTTTCAGGCGAGTCAAGAGACCCAGTACTTC.

The J gene is TRBJ1-1, the V gene TRBV6-6; perhaps TRBD1 as D (6 bases). The CDR3 is 13 amino acids. Germline assignment: CDR1 MNHNY and CDR2 SVGAGI (reference sequence). The germline V and J ends were trimmed by 8 bases and 4 bases, with 14 bases remaining between them. The CDR3 nucleotides are TGTGCCAGCGAATTGGGGGGGCTCACTGAAGCTTTCTTT. Amino acids: CASELGGLTEAFF.

The chain links TRBV5-1 to TRBJ2-3; D perhaps matches TRBD2 (5 bases). The germline V gene has CDR1 SGHRS and CDR2 YFSETQ. Trimming took 4 bases from V and 3 from J, leaving 15 bases between them. The CDR3 sequence is 15 residues long. CDR3 sequence reads: CASSPPFAGTDTQYF. CDR3 sequence (DNA): TGCGCCAGCAGCCCGCCGTTTGCGGGTACAGATACGCAGTATTTT.

The chain is built from TRBV7-8 and TRBJ1-5, with TRBD1 as a possible D gene (5 bases). Germline V gene data show CDR1 as SGHVS and CDR2 as FQNEAQ. CDR3 length equals 15 residues. V was pared by 5 bases and J by 5 bases, with 16 bases between. CDR3 sequence (DNA): TGTGCCAGCAGCATAGGGACCGGGGAGGATCAGCCCCAGCATTTT. This codes for CASSIGTGEDQPQHF.

This clone was observed a single time. V usage is TRBV7-9 and J usage is TRBJ1-1, with 7 bases fitting TRBD1. V trimming: 3 bases; J trimming: 10 bases; junction bases outside the gene matches: 11. The CDR3 runs 14 residues. The V gene's germline CDR1 is SEHNR and CDR2 FQNEAQ (reference sequence). CDR3 bases: TGTGCCAGCAGCTTTAGCGGAGGGACAGCCGGAGCTTTCTTT. Translated, it gives CASSFSGGTAGAFF.

The chain combines TRBV6-1 with TRBJ2-3, with D possibly TRBD2 on 6 matching bases. V lost 11 bases, J lost 5 bases, and 17 bases lay in between. This CDR3 is built from 13 residues. The V gene's germline CDR1 is MNHNS and CDR2 SASEGT. This chain's CDR3 is CAAALALIDTQYF. In DNA form, the CDR3 reads TGTGCCGCTGCCCTAGCGCTCATAGATACGCAGTATTTT.

This chain uses TRBV5-1 with TRBJ2-5; D is unresolved. The germline CDR1 and CDR2 sequences are SGHRS and YFSETQ. CDR3 length: 12 amino acids. The V and J ends lost 2 bases and 5 bases respectively, with 7 bases between them. CDR3 residues: CASSFSVETQYF. Written as DNA, the CDR3 is TGCGCCAGCAGCTTTTCAGTCGAGACCCAGTACTTC.

The genes are TRBV4-1 and TRBJ2-3, with 8 bases identical to TRBD2. Trimming took 0 bases from V and 4 from J; bases not matched to a gene: 6. Germline loops: CDR1 MGHRA, CDR2 YSYEKL. This CDR3 has 16 amino acids. The CDR3: CASSQEPPGGADTQYF. Here the CDR3 DNA reads TGCGCCAGCAGCCAAGAACCCCCGGGGGGGGCAGATACGCAGTATTTT.

V and J are TRBV14 and TRBJ2-5, with 9 nucleotides matching TRBD2. The CDR3 is 16 amino acids. V was pared by 4 bases and J by 2 bases, with 8 bases of the junction left unmatched. Germline values: CDR1 SGHDN, CDR2 FVKESK. Here the CDR3 reads CASSPTSGAFQETQYF. The CDR3, as DNA: TGTGCCAGCAGCCCGACTAGCGGAGCTTTTCAAGAGACCCAGTACTTC.

The chain recombines TRBV6-1 with TRBJ1-5, with 9 bases aligning to TRBD1. V dropped 4 bases and J dropped 0; count of bases not matched to a gene: 13. Per germline, CDR1 MNHNS and CDR2 SASEGT. CDR3 length: 19 amino acids. The CDR3 reads CASSALTGGKTYSNQPQHF. For the CDR3, the DNA is TGTGCCAGCAGTGCCCTCACAGGGGGCAAAACCTATAGCAATCAGCCCCAGCATTTT.

This clone was found a few times. J is TRBJ2-7 and V is TRBV6-1; D call uncertain. Looked up from germline, CDR1 is MNHNS and CDR2 is SASEGT. V lost 1 base, J lost 3 bases, and 4 bases lay in between. The CDR3 runs 12 residues. The CDR3 sequence: CASSEDIYEQYF. CDR3 nucleotides: TGTGCCAGCAGTGAAGATATCTACGAGCAGTACTTC.

The chain is built from TRBV21-1 and TRBJ1-6; the table gives TRBD1 as D, unverified against the DNA. TRBV21-1 is a pseudogene. This CDR3 spans 15 amino acids. CDR3: CASSNAGSYNSPLHF. The DNA for the CDR3 is TGTGCCAGCAGCAACGCAGGGTCCTATAATTCACCCCTCCACTTT.